This TCR beta chain was obtained from a study of blood T cell repertoires in COVID-19. Repertoires were generated with immunoSEQ multiplex PCR, while TCRdb's copy carries only in-frame clones and drops some. The top ten hold around 2.3% of the sample, which has roughly 300,000 clones, approximately 81% seen once. The receptor was isolated from a woman aged 45-60 years who had recovered from COVID-19. Sequences were obtained from PBMCs or T cells enriched from blood (not recorded which).

The CDR3 loop reads CASTIGGKDEQFF. CDR3 nucleotide sequence: TGTGCCAGCACTATCGGCGGTAAGGATGAGCAGTTCTTC. The V call is TRBV7-2, the J call TRBJ2-1, with D uncertain. Germline assignment: CDR1 SGHTA and CDR2 FQGNSA. V was shortened by 7 bases and J by 8 bases, with 15 bases between the two germline ends. The CDR3 has 13 amino acids. The full variable domain, with the rest looked up from reference TRBV7-2 and TRBJ2-1, is GAGVSQSPSNKVTEKGKDVELRCDPISGHTALYWYRQSLGQGLEFLIYFQGNSAPDKSGLPSDRFSAERTGGSVSTLTIQRTQQEDSAVYLCASTIGGKDEQFFGPGTRLTVL.